A selection of T cell receptor beta chains follows, all from one sample in a study of blood T cells in healthy people across ages. Each CDR3 protein is one row after TCRdb ran MiXCR on the 5' RACE reads. Found here are 800,000 to 1,000,000 distinct CDR3 sequences, about 48% of them singletons; the top ten hold roughly an eighth. Sequenced sample: blood. The source of these receptors is a man aged 25 to 40 in good health. Each CDR3 is given with its conserved first and last residue. D genes are given only for firm matches. The listing skips clone size in some rows; elsewhere it reads once, few, many or a size class.

>-|TRBJ2-4|few|TRBV27
TGTGCCAGCAGTAACCTAGGGGAATTGATGAACATTCAGTACTTC
CASSNLGELMNIQYF
>-|TRBJ2-7|-|TRBV9
TGTGCCAGCAGCGTAGGGGACACAGCCAACTACGAGCAGTACTTC
CASSVGDTANYEQYF
>TRBD2|TRBJ2-5|-|TRBV7-2
TGTGCCAGCAGCATACTAGCGGGGCGGACGGAGACCCAGTACTTC
CASSILAGRTETQYF
>-|TRBJ2-7|-|TRBV6-5
TGTGCCAGCAGTTACTCGCCCTCCCGCTACGAGCAGTACTTC
CASSYSPSRYEQYF
>-|TRBJ1-2|few|TRBV9
TGTGCCAGCAGCGTAGATCAACTCGGCTATGGCTACACCTTC
CASSVDQLGYGYTF
>TRBD1|TRBJ1-1|-|TRBV5-4
TGTGCCAGCAGCGATCGGACAGGTATTGGCACTGAAGCTTTCTTT
CASSDRTGIGTEAFF
>TRBD2|TRBJ2-5|few|TRBV6-6
TGTGCCAGCAGTTACTCAAGCCTAGCGGAAGAGACCCAGTACTTC
CASSYSSLAEETQYF
>-|TRBJ2-7|-|TRBV30
TGTGCCTGGAGTAGGATACGAACTACCTACGAGCAGTACTTC
CAWSRIRTTYEQYF
>-|TRBJ1-1|once|TRBV4-1
TGCGCCAGCAGCCAAGTAAACGGAATGAACACTGAAGCTTTCTTT
CASSQVNGMNTEAFF
>-|TRBJ2-3|few|TRBV4-1
TGCGCCAGCAGCCAGAGGGAGGCTTGGACAGATACGCAGTATTTT
CASSQREAWTDTQYF
>-|TRBJ2-1|-|TRBV10-3
TGTGCCATCAGTCGAACCCACAGGGAGGTTTCCAATGAGCAGTTCTTC
CAISRTHREVSNEQFF
>-|TRBJ2-7|-|TRBV7-2
TGTGCCAGCAGCTTACGAGGTGAGAACGAGCAGTACTTC
CASSLRGENEQYF
>-|TRBJ1-2|-|TRBV4-1
TGCGCCAGCAGCCAAGATGGCGCGGGGCCGGGAGGCTACACCTTC
CASSQDGAGPGGYTF
>-|TRBJ2-1|-|TRBV12-3/TRBV12-4
TGTGCCAGCAGTCCCCTAGGGGTGGGTAGGGAGCAGTTCTTC
CASSPLGVGREQFF
>TRBD1|TRBJ1-5|-|TRBV20-1
TGCAGTGCTTTACCGGGACAGGGGTTCTATAGCAATCAGCCCCAGCATTTT
CSALPGQGFYSNQPQHF
>-|TRBJ2-2|-|TRBV29-1
TGCAGCGTTGAGCGGAACACCGGGGAGCTGTTTTTT
CSVERNTGELFF
>-|TRBJ2-7|few|TRBV7-2
TGTGCCAGCAGGCTCGAACCTAAAAGTTCCTACGAGCAGTACTTC
CASRLEPKSSYEQYF
>TRBD2|TRBJ2-7|-|TRBV7-2
TGTGCCAGCAGCACGCCGGGACTAGCGGGGACCAGCTCCTACGAGCAGTACTTC
CASSTPGLAGTSSYEQYF
>TRBD2|TRBJ2-1|-|TRBV28
TGTGCCAGCACCAAACTGGGACTAGCGGCCTACAATGAGCAGTTCTTC
CASTKLGLAAYNEQFF
>-|TRBJ2-5|once|TRBV4-1
TGCGCCAGCAGCCAAGATACCCAGCGCGGACAAGAGACCCAGTACTTC
CASSQDTQRGQETQYF
>-|TRBJ2-6|-|TRBV6-2/TRBV6-3
TGTGCCAGCAGTTTGTTGGGCCGGAGCTCTGGGGCCAACGTCCTGACTTTC
CASSLLGRSSGANVLTF
>-|TRBJ1-5|few|TRBV4-1
TGCGCCAGCAGCCAACGGCCCCCCTTTAATCAGCCCCAGCATTTT
CASSQRPPFNQPQHF
>TRBD1|TRBJ1-5|-|TRBV7-9
TGTGCCAGCAGCTTAGGACAGGGGGCCGTTCAGCCCCAGCATTTT
CASSLGQGAVQPQHF
>-|TRBJ1-4|-|TRBV4-2
TGTGCCAGCAGCCCCGGGGTAGTTAATGAAAAACTGTTTTTT
CASSPGVVNEKLFF
>TRBD1|TRBJ2-7|-|TRBV29-1
TGCAGCGTGGGACAGGGCTCCTACAATGAGCAGTACTTC
CSVGQGSYNEQYF
>-|TRBJ2-3|many|TRBV4-2
TGTGCCAGCAGCCGGGGGTCCGATACGCAGTATTTT
CASSRGSDTQYF
>TRBD2|TRBJ2-1|once|TRBV30
TGTGCCTGGAGTCAGGTAGCGGGGGGTGAGCAGTTCTTC
CAWSQVAGGEQFF
>TRBD2|TRBJ2-1|few|TRBV12-3/TRBV12-4
TGTGCCATCCAACTAGCGTTATACAATGAGCAGTTCTTC
CAIQLALYNEQFF
>-|TRBJ2-7|-|TRBV6-6
TGTGCCAGCAGTTTACTCCCCCCTCAGGAAGGGTACGAGCAGTACTTC
CASSLLPPQEGYEQYF
>-|TRBJ1-2|-|TRBV5-1
TGCGCCGGCAGCCCTACGGCGTTATCCTATGGCTACACCTTC
CAGSPTALSYGYTF
>-|TRBJ2-7|few|TRBV7-9
TGTGCCAGCAGCTTGCATCTAATATCGTCCTACGAGCAGTACTTC
CASSLHLISSYEQYF
>TRBD1|TRBJ1-1|few|TRBV2
TGTGCCAGCAGCGAACAGGGGACTGAAGCTTTCTTT
CASSEQGTEAFF
>-|TRBJ2-1|once|TRBV5-1
TGCGCCAGCAGCTTGTATGGGGGTTCGGATGAGCAGTTCTTC
CASSLYGGSDEQFF
>-|TRBJ1-5|few|TRBV20-1
TGCAGTGCTAGAGAGTTATCAGGGAGCAATCAGCCCCAGCATTTT
CSARELSGSNQPQHF
>TRBD1|TRBJ1-1|-|TRBV20-1
TGCAGTGCTCCCAAGTCGGGGCAGGGGGGTACTGAAGCTTTCTTT
CSAPKSGQGGTEAFF
>TRBD2|TRBJ2-4|-|TRBV20-1
TGCAGCCTGAGAGCAGGCGGGGGCAAAAACATTCAGTACTTC
CSLRAGGGKNIQYF
>TRBD1|TRBJ1-5|-|TRBV6-2/TRBV6-3
TGTGCCAGCAGTTACTCCACCCGAACAGGGGATCAGCCCCAGCATTTT
CASSYSTRTGDQPQHF
>-|TRBJ2-6|-|TRBV4-1
TGCGCCAGCAGCCAAGATTGGGGGACTGGGGCCAACGTCCTGACTTTC
CASSQDWGTGANVLTF
>-|TRBJ2-7|-|TRBV29-1
TGCAGCGGCGCGGGGCGAAACGAGCAGTACTTC
CSGAGRNEQYF
>-|TRBJ2-7|-|TRBV29-1
TGCAGCGTTGAAGAATCCCCGGGACGGAGTGCTTCCTACGAGCAGTACTTC
CSVEESPGRSASYEQYF
>TRBD1|TRBJ2-7|-|TRBV7-9
TGTGCCAGCAGCCTCTCCGGGACAGGGGTCGAGCAGTACTTC
CASSLSGTGVEQYF
>-|TRBJ1-2|-|TRBV11-2
TGTGCCAGCAGCTTAGATACTTTCCGGGGCCAAACTAACTATGGCTACACCTTC
CASSLDTFRGQTNYGYTF
>-|TRBJ1-1|-|TRBV10-3
TGTGCCGTCAGCCGAGCGACTGAAGCTTTCTTT
CAVSRATEAFF
>-|TRBJ2-7|-|TRBV10-3
TGTGCCATCAGTGAGTTAACAGGGCTCGGAGAGCAGTACTTC
CAISELTGLGEQYF
>TRBD2|TRBJ2-3|few|TRBV12-3/TRBV12-4
TGTGCCAGCAGTTTAAAGCTAGCGGGCACAGATACGCAGTATTTT
CASSLKLAGTDTQYF
>TRBD1|TRBJ1-1|-|TRBV3-1
TGTGCCAGCAGCCATAGGACAGGGAGGGTAAACACTGAAGCTTTCTTT
CASSHRTGRVNTEAFF
>-|TRBJ2-1|once|TRBV19
TGTGCCAGTAGTGGGGAGGACGGCCGGACCCTCAATGAGCAGTTCTTC
CASSGEDGRTLNEQFF